Reported below is one T cell receptor beta chain. The sequenced fragment ends 3 residues before the CDR3 boundary, so the rest is inferred from the germline J gene. The data were obtained in a study of T cells in women clearing cervical HPV infection. For the study at large: Control women cleared a single incident HPV16 infection within 12 months.

With V trimmed by 4 bases and J by 5 bases, 0 bases remained unmatched. The CDR3 is made up of 12 amino acids. Germline V gene sequence: CDR1 SNHLY, CDR2 FYNNEI. Here immunoSEQ multiplex PCR was the method, and the copy in TCRdb shows in-frame clones only, minus some. The sample yields fewer than 35,000 clones, of which the top ten take up roughly 7%. All donors had a single incident cervical HPV16 infection, not prevalent. The sequencing input was blood buffy coat. This TCR was sampled from a woman aged 18 to 75 with a cervical HPV16 infection that either progressed to CIN3+ or cleared (not recorded which). This sequence joins TRBV2 and TRBJ2-3, with 7 bases fitting TRBD2. The CDR3 sequence is CASSGTRDTQYF. The CDR3 bases that were read are TGTGCCAGCAGTGGGACTAGAGATACG.